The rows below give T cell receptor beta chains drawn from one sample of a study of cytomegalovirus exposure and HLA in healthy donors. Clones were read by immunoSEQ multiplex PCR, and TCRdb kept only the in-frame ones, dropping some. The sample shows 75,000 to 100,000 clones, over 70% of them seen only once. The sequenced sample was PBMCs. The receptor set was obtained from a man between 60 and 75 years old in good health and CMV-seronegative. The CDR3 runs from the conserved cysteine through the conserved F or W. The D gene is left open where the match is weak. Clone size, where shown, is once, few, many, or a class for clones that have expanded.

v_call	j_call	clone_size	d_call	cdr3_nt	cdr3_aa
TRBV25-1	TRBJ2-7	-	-	TGTGCCAGCAGTGGCGGTTTCGGCTACGAGCAGTACTTC	CASSGGFGYEQYF
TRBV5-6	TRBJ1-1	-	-	TGTGCCAGCACCCTGTTTGGGGGGGCAGGCACTGAAGCTTTCTTT	CASTLFGGAGTEAFF
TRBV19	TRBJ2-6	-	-	TGTGCCAGTACGAGGAACACCGATTTCTCTGGGGCCAACGTCCTGACTTTC	CASTRNTDFSGANVLTF
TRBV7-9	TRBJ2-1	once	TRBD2	TGTGCCAGCAGCTTAGGGAGGTGGGCTAGCGGGAAACTTAACAATGAGCAGTTCTTC	CASSLGRWASGKLNNEQFF
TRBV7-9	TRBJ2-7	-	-	TGTGCCAGCAGCTTTGGACAGTCGTCCGAGCAGTACTTC	CASSFGQSSEQYF
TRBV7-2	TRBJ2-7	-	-	TGTGCCAGCAGCCGGTATTCCTACGAGCAGTACTTC	CASSRYSYEQYF
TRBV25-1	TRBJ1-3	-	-	TGTGCCAGCAGTGATCAGGGACTACCCTCTGGAAACACCATATATTTT	CASSDQGLPSGNTIYF
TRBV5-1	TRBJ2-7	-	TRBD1	TGCGCCAGCAGCTTGGGACAGGGGGCTCACTACGAGCAGTACTTC	CASSLGQGAHYEQYF
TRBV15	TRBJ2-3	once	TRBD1	TGTGCCACCAGCACCCGAACAGGGGGCACAGATACGCAGTATTTT	CATSTRTGGTDTQYF
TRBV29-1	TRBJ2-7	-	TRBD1	TGCAGCGGATTGGACAGGGCCCGTGGTCAGGAGCAGTACTTC	CSGLDRARGQEQYF
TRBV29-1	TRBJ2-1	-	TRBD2	TGCAGCGTCGCCGGGACTAGCGGGTTGGGCGATGAGCAGTTCTTC	CSVAGTSGLGDEQFF
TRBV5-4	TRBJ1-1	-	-	TGTGCCAGCAGATTGGGGCGGGGGACCGGCACTGAAGCTTTCTTT	CASRLGRGTGTEAFF
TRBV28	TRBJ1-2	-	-	TGTGCCAGCAGTTTGTCGGGCTATGGCTACACCTTC	CASSLSGYGYTF
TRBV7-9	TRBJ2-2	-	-	TGTGCCAGCAGCGCGGTAAACACCGGGGAGCTGTTTTTT	CASSAVNTGELFF
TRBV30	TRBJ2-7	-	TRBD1	TGTGCCTGGAGCCTAGGGACAGTGACCTACGAGCAGTACTTC	CAWSLGTVTYEQYF
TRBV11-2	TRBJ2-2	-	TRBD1	TGTGCCAGCAGCTCTGGGACAGGCTCGAACACCGGGGAGCTGTTTTTT	CASSSGTGSNTGELFF
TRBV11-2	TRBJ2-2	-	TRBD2	TGTGCCAGCAGCTCCAGACTAGCGGGCCGCCTCAACACCGGGGAGCTGTTTTTT	CASSSRLAGRLNTGELFF
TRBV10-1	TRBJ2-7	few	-	TGCGCCAGCAGTGAGGCTCTAGGCGAGCAGTACTTC	CASSEALGEQYF
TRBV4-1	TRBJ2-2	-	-	TGCGCCAGCAGCCCAGCAGGTTACACCGGGGAGCTGTTTTTT	CASSPAGYTGELFF
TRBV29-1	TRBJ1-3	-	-	TGCAGCGTTGACGGGGGGCCTGGAAACACCATATATTTT	CSVDGGPGNTIYF
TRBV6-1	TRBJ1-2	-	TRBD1	TGTGCCAGCAGTGAGACAGGGGCTTCCGGCTACACCTTC	CASSETGASGYTF
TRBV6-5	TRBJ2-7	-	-	TGTGCCAGCTCCGAACGAAACAGCGGTTCCTACGAGCAGTACTTC	CASSERNSGSYEQYF
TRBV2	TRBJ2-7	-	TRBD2	TGTGCCAGCAGGGGACTAGCGGGAGACGAGCAGTACTTC	CASRGLAGDEQYF
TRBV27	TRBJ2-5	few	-	TGTGCCAGCAGTTTAAACAGACAAGAGACCCAGTACTTC	CASSLNRQETQYF
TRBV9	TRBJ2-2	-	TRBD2	TGTGCCAGCAGCTCCGACGGACTAGCGGGGGAGGTCGGGGAGCTGTTTTTT	CASSSDGLAGEVGELFF
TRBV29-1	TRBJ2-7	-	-	TGCAGCGTTGGCCCCATCGACAGCTACGAGCAGTACTTC	CSVGPIDSYEQYF